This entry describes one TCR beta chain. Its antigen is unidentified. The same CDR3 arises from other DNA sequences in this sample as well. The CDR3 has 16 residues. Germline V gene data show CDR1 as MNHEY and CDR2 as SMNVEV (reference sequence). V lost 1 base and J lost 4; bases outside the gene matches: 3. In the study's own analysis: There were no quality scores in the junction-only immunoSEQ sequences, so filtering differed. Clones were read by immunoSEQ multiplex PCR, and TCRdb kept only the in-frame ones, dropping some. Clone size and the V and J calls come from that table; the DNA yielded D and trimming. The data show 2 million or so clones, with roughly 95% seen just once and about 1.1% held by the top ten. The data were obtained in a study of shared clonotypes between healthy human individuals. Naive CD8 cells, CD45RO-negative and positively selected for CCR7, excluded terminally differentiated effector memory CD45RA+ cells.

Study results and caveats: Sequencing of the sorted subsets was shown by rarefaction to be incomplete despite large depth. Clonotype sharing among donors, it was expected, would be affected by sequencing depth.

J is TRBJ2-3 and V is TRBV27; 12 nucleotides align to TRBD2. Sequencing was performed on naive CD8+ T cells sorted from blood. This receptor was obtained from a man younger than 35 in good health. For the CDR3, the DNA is TGTGCCAGCAGTTTATTGACTAGCGGGGGCCCAGATACGCAGTATTTT. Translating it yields CASSLLTSGGPDTQYF.